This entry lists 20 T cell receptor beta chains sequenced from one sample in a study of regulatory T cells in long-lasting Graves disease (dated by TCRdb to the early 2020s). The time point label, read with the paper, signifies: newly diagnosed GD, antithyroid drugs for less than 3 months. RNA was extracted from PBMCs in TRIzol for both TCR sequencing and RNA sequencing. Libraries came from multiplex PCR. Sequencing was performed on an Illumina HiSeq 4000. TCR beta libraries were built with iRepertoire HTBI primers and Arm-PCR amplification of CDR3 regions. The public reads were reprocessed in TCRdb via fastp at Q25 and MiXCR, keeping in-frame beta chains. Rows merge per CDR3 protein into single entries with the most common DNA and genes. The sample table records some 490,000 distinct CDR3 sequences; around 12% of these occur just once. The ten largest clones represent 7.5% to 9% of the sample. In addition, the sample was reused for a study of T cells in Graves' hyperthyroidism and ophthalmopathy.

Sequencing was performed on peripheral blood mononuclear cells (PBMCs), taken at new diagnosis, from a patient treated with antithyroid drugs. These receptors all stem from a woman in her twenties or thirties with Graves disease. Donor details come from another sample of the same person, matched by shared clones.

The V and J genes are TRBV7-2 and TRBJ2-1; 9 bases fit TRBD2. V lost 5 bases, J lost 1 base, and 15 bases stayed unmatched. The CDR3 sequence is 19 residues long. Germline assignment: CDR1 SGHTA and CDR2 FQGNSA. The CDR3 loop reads CASSQPGLSGRRSYNEQFF. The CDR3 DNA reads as TGTGCCAGCAGCCAACCTGGGTTAAGCGGGAGGAGGTCCTACAATGAGCAGTTCTTC.

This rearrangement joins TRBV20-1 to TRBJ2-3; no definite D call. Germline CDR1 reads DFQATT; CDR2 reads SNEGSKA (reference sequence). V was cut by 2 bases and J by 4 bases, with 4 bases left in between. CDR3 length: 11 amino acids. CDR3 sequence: CSARLADTQYF. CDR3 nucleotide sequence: TGCAGTGCTAGATTGGCAGATACGCAGTATTTT.

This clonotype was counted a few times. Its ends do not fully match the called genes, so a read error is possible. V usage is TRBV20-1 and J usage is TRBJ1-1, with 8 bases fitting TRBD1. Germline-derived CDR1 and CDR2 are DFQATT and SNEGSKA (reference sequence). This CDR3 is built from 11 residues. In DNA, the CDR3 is TGCAGTGCTTCTTCGGACAGGGCCTTTCTCTTT. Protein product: CSASSDRAFLF.

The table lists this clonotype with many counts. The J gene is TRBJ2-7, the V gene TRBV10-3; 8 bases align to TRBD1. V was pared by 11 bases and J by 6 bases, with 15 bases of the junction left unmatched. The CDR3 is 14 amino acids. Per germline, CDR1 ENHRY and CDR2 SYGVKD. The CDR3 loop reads CALAAHGQGGEQYF. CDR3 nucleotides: TGTGCCCTCGCAGCCCACGGACAGGGAGGCGAGCAGTACTTC.

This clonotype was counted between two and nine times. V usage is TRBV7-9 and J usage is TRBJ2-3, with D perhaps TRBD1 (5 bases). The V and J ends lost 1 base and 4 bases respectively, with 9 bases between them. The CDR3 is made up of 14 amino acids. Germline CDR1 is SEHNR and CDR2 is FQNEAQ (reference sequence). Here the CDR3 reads CASSLEGVADTQYF. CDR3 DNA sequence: TGTGCCAGCAGCTTAGAAGGGGTGGCAGATACGCAGTATTTT.

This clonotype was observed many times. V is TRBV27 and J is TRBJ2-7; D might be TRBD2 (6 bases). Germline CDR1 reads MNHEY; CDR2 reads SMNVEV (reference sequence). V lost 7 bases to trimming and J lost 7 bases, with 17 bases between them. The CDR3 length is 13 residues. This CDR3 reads CASKLGGAWEQYF. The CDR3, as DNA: TGTGCCAGCAAATTGGGCGGGGCGTGGGAGCAGTACTTC.

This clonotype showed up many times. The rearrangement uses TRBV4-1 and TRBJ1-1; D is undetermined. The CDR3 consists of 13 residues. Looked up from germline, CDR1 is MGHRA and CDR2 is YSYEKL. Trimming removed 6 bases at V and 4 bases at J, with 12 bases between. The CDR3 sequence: CASRLYDGTEAFF. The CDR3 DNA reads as TGCGCCAGCAGGCTATATGACGGCACTGAAGCTTTCTTT.

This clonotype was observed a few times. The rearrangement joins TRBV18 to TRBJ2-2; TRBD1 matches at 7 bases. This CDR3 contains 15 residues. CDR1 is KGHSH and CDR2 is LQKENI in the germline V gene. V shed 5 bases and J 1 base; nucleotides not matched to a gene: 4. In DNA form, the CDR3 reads TGTGCCAGCTCATCGAACAGGGGGAACACCGGGGAGCTGTTTTTT. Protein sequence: CASSSNRGNTGELFF.

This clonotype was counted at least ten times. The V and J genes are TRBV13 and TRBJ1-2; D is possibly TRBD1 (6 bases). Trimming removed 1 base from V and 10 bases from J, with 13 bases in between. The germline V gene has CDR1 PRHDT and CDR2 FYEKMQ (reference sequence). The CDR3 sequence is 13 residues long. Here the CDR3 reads CASSLATGRDYTF. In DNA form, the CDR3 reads TGTGCCAGCAGCTTAGCCACAGGGAGGGACTACACCTTC. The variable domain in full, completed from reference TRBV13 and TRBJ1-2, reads AAGVIQSPRHLIKEKRETATLKCYPIPRHDTVYWYQQGPGQDPQFLISFYEKMQSDKGSIPDRFSAQQFSDYHSELNMSSLELGDSALYFCASSLATGRDYTFGSGTRLTVV.

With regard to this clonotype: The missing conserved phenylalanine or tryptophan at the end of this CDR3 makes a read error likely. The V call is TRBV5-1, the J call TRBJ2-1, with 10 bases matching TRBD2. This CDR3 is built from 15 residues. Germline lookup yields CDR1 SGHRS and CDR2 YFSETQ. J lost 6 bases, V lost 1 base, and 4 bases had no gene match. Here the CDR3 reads CASSLLAGGPNEQFL. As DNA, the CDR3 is TGCGCCAGCAGCTTGTTAGCGGGAGGCCCCAATGAGCAGTTCCTC.

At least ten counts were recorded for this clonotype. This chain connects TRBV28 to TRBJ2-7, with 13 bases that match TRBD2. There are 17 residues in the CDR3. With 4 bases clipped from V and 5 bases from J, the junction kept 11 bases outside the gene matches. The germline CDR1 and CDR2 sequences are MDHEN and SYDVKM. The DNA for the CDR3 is TGTGCCAGCAGTTCCTCAAGAACTAGCGGGAGGGACCACGAGCAGTACTTC. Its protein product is CASSSSRTSGRDHEQYF.

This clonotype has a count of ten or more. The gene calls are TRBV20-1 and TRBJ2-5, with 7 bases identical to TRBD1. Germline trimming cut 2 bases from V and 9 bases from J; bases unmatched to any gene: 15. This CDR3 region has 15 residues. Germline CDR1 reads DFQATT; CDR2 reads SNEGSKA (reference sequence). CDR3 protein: CSARLPGQDVRPQYF. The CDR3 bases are TGCAGTGCTAGACTTCCCGGACAGGACGTTCGGCCCCAGTACTTC.

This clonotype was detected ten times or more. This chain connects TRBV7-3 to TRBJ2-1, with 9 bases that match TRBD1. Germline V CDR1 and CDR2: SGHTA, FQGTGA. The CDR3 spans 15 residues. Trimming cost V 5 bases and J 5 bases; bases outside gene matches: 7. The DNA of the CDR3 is TGTGCCAGCAGCCTCCGGGACAGGGACAACAATGAGCAGTTCTTC. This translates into CASSLRDRDNNEQFF.

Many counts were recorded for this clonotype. The CDR3 loop reads CASSHTSASSYEQYF. CDR3 nucleotide sequence: TGTGCCAGCAGCCATACTAGCGCGAGCTCCTACGAGCAGTACTTC. The chain carries TRBV12-3 or TRBV12-4 and TRBJ2-7; 7 bases align to TRBD2. This CDR3 contains 15 residues. J lost 0 bases, V lost 6 bases, and 8 bases had no gene match.

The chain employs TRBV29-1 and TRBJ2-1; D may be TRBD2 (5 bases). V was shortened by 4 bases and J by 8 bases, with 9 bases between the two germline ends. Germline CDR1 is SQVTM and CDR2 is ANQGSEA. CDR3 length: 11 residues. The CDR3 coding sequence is TGCAGCGTTGGGCCGGGATATGAGCAGTTCTTC. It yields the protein CSVGPGYEQFF.

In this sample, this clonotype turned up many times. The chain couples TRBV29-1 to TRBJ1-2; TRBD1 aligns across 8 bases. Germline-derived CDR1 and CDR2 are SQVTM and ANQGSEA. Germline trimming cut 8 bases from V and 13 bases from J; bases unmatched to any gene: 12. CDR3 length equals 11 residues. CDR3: CSPPLTGDGTF. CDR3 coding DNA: TGCAGCCCTCCCCTGACAGGGGATGGCACCTTC.

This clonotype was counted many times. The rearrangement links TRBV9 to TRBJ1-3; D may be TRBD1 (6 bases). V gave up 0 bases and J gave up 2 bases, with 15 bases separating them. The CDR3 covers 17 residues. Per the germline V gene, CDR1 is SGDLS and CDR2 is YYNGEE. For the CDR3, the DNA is TGTGCCAGCAGCGTAGCCCCACAGGGTGGAACTGGAAACACCATATATTTT. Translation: CASSVAPQGGTGNTIYF.

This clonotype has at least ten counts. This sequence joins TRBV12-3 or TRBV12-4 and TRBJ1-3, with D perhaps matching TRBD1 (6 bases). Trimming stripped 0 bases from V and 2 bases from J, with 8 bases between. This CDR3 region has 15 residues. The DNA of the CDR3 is TGTGCCAGCAGTTTAGCGGGGGCAACTGGAAACACCATATATTTT. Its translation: CASSLAGATGNTIYF.

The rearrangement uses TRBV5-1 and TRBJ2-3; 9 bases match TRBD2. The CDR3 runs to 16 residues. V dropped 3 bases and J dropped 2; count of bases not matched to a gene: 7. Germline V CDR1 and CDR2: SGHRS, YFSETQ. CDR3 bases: TGCGCCAGCAGCTATATAGCGGGGGACTACACAGATACGCAGTATTTT. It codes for CASSYIAGDYTDTQYF.

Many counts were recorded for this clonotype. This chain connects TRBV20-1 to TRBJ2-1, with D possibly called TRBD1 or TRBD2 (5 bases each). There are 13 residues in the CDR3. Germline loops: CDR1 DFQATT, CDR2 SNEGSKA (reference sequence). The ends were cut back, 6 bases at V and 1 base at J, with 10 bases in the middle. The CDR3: CSAGERSYNEQFF. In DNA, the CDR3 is TGCAGTGCGGGGGAGAGGTCCTACAATGAGCAGTTCTTC.